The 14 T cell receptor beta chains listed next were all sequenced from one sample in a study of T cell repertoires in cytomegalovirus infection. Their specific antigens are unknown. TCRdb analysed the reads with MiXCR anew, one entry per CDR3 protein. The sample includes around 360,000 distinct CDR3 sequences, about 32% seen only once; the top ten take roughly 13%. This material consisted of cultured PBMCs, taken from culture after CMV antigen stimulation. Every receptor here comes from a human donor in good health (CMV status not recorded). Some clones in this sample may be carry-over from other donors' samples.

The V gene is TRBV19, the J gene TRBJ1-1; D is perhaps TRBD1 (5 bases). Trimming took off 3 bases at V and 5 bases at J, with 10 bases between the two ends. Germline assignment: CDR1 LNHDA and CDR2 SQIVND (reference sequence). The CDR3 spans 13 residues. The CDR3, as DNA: TGTGCCAGTAGTATGGGGGGTAAGACTGAAGCTTTCTTT. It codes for CASSMGGKTEAFF.

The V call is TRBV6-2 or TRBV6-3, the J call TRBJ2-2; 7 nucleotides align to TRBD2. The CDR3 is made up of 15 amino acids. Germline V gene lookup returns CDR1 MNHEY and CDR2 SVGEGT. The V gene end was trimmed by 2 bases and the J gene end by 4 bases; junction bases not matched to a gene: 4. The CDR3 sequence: CASSYPSGVTGELFF. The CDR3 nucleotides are TGTGCCAGCAGTTACCCTAGCGGAGTCACCGGGGAGCTGTTTTTT.

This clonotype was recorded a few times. The CDR3 region is CSAPPPSRQETQYF. CDR3 nucleotides: TGCAGTGCTCCCCCCCCCAGTCGACAAGAGACCCAGTACTTC. The chain uses TRBV20-1 and TRBJ2-5; D ambiguous. Germline assignment: CDR1 DFQATT and CDR2 SNEGSKA (reference sequence). V was cut by 5 bases and J by 2 bases, with 15 bases left in between. CDR3 length: 14 residues.

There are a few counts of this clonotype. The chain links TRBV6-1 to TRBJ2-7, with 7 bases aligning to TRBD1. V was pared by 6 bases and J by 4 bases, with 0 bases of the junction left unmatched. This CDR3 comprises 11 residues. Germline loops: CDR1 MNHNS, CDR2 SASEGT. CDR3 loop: CASRDRYEQYV. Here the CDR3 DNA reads TGTGCCAGCAGGGACAGGTACGAGCAGTACGTC.

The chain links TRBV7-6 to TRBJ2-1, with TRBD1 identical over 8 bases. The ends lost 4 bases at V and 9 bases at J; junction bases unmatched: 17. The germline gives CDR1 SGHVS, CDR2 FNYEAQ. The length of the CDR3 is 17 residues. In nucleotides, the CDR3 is TGTGCCAGCAGCTCCATGACCGGGACAGGTCCCCTAGGTGAGCAGTTCTTC. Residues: CASSSMTGTGPLGEQFF.

CDR3 DNA: TGTGCCAGCAGTTTCGAGGGACGATATGGCTACACCTTC. This gives the protein CASSFEGRYGYTF. The V gene is TRBV12-3 or TRBV12-4, the J gene TRBJ1-2, with a weak D call TRBD1 (5 bases). The CDR3 covers 13 residues. The V end lost 3 bases, the J end lost 5 bases, and 10 bases lay between the germline ends.

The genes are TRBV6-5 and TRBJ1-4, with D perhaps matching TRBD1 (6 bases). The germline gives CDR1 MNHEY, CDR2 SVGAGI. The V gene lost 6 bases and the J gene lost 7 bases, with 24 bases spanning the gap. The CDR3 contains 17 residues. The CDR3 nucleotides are TGTGCCAGCAGACATGGGACAATCGGCAAAGAGGGTGAAAAACTGTTTTTT. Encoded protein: CASRHGTIGKEGEKLFF.

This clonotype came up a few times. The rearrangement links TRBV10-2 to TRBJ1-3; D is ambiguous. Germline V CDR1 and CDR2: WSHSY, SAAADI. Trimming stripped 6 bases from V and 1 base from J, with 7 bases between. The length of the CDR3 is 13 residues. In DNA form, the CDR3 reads TGCGCCAGCAGGAGTACTTCTGGAAACACCATATATTTT. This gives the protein CASRSTSGNTIYF.

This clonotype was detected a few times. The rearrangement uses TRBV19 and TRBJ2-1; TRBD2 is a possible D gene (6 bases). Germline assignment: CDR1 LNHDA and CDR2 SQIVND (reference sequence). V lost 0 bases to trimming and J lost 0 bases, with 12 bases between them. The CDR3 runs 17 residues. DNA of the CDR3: TGTGCCAGTAGTATAGACCTGGGACTGAGCTCCTACAATGAGCAGTTCTTC. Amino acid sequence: CASSIDLGLSSYNEQFF.

CDR3 sequence: CASNQPQHF. CDR3 nucleotides: TGTGCCAGCAATCAGCCCCAGCATTTT. This sequence joins TRBV27 and TRBJ1-5; D is unclear. Per germline, CDR1 MNHEY and CDR2 SMNVEV (reference sequence). V was clipped by 7 bases and J by 5 bases, with 0 bases between them. CDR3 length equals 9 residues.

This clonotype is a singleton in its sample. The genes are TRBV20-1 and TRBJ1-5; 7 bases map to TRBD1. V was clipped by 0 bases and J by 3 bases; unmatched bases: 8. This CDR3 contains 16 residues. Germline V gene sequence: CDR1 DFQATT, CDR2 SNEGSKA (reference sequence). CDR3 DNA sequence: TGCAGTGCTAGAGATTCGGGACAGTACCACAATCAGCCCCAGCATTTT. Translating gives CSARDSGQYHNQPQHF.

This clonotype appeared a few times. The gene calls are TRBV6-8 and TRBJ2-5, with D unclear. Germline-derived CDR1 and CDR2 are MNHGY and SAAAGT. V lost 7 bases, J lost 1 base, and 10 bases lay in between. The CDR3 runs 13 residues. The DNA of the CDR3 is TGTGCCAGCACTACAAGACCCCAAGAGACCCAGTACTTC. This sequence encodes CASTTRPQETQYF.

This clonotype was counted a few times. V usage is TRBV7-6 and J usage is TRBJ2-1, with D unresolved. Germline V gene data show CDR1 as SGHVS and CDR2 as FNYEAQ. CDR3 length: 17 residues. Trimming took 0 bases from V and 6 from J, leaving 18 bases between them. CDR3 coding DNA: TGTGCCAGCAGCTTAGCGTCAACAGCAAGATTAAGCAATGAGCAGTTCTTC. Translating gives CASSLASTARLSNEQFF. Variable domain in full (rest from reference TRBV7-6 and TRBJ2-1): GAGVSQSPRYKVTKRGQDVALRCDPISGHVSLYWYRQALGQGPEFLTYFNYEAQQDKSGLPNDRFSAERPEGSISTLTIQRTEQRDSAMYRCASSLASTARLSNEQFFGPGTRLTVL.

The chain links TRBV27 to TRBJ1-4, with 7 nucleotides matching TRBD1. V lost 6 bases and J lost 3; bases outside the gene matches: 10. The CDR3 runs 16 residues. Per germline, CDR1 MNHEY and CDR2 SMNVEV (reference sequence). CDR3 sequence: CASRRGRQGANEKLFF. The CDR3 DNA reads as TGTGCCAGCAGGAGGGGGCGGCAAGGGGCTAATGAAAAACTGTTTTTT.